The clone carrying this T cell receptor beta chain showed up many times. Its target is not known. The data originate from a study of breast tumors, draining lymph nodes, adjacent tissues. Study outcomes and limitations: That most tumor T cells come from lymph nodes remained unproven. Tumor TCR diversity was below lymph nodes but above nontumor tissue. Luminal-like breast cancer showed significantly higher tumor–nontumor repertoire similarity than basal-like.

Breast cancer patients provided tissue from their axillary draining lymph nodes. One entry per CDR3 protein results from TCRdb running MiXCR on the multiplex PCR reads. The data show 200,000 or so distinct CDR3 sequences, roughly 31% seen once. This CDR3 has 14 residues. CDR1 is MNHNY, CDR2 SVGAGI, per germline (reference sequence). The ends were cut back, 0 bases at V and 4 bases at J, with 8 bases in the middle. Sequencing was done on a sample of axillary lymph node tissue. V and J are TRBV6-6 and TRBJ2-3; D is unresolved. The TCR originated in a female donor with breast cancer. Some clones in this sample may be carry-over from other donors' samples. CDR3 residues: CASSYSGRPDTQYF. The CDR3 DNA is TGTGCCAGCAGTTACTCGGGTAGGCCAGATACGCAGTATTTT.